These 28 T cell receptor beta chains were all obtained from the same sample, sequenced in a study of OX40 agonist ivuxolimab in advanced cancers. The assay was immunoSEQ multiplex PCR, and TCRdb's table has in-frame clones only and misses some. This sample carries roughly 56,000 clones, 86% of them seen once, and the ten largest clones take 2.6%. Sequences were derived from CD4+ or CD8+ T cells sorted from blood, sampled in a trial of the OX40 agonist ivuxolimab. The receptors derive from an adult with an advanced solid tumor such as melanoma, head and neck, liver or kidney cancer.

This chain uses TRBV4-2 with TRBJ2-1, with D perhaps matching TRBD2 (5 bases). CDR1 and CDR2 from the germline V gene are LGHNA and YNFKEQ. The V end was cut by 4 bases, the J end by 7 bases, with 17 bases between. This CDR3 is 15 amino acids long. CDR3 sequence reads: CASSLSSGPVNEQFF. CDR3 nucleotides: TGTGCCAGCAGCCTGAGCAGCGGCCCGGTGAATGAGCAGTTCTTC.

The V and J genes are TRBV7-9 and TRBJ1-4, with no clear D. From germline, CDR1 is SEHNR and CDR2 FQNEAQ (reference sequence). The CDR3 spans 16 residues. Trimming shortened V by 5 bases and J by 3 bases, and 16 bases separated the two germline ends. The CDR3 DNA follows: TGTGCCAGCAGCCTAGACGGCGGAGCCCCTAATGAAAAACTGTTTTTT. Its translation is CASSLDGGAPNEKLFF. Filled out from reference TRBV7-9 and TRBJ1-4, the complete variable domain reads DTGVSQNPRHKITKRGQNVTFRCDPISEHNRLYWYRQTLGQGPEFLTYFQNEAQLEKSRLLSDRFSAERPKGSFSTLEIQRTEQGDSAMYLCASSLDGGAPNEKLFFGSGTQLSVL.

J is TRBJ2-1 and V is TRBV6-1, with D possibly being TRBD1 (7 bases). Germline V gives CDR1 MNHNS, CDR2 SASEGT. The CDR3 consists of 15 residues. Trimming removed 4 bases from V and 0 bases from J, with 10 bases in between. The CDR3 region has the DNA TGTGCCAGCAGTGGGGGGGACAGCTCCTACAATGAGCAGTTCTTC. Protein: CASSGGDSSYNEQFF.

The V and J genes are TRBV14 and TRBJ2-1; D unclear. The V and J ends lost 1 base and 0 bases respectively, with 13 bases between them. There are 17 residues in the CDR3. Germline V CDR1 and CDR2: SGHDN, FVKESK. The CDR3 nucleotides are TGTGCCAGCAGCCAAGCGCCCGACTGGAGCTCCTACAATGAGCAGTTCTTC. As protein: CASSQAPDWSSYNEQFF.

The gene calls are TRBV7-9 and TRBJ2-3, with 15 bases that match TRBD2. CDR1 and CDR2 from the germline V gene are SEHNR and FQNEAQ (reference sequence). J lost 3 bases, V lost 8 bases, and 9 bases had no gene match. The CDR3 is 17 amino acids. The DNA of the CDR3 is TGTGCCAGCCCTCAAGGGACTAGCGGGGGGTGGACAGATACGCAGTATTTT. It encodes CASPQGTSGGWTDTQYF.

The rearrangement uses TRBV6-1 and TRBJ2-2; D is possibly TRBD2 (5 bases). The CDR3 contains 13 residues. Germline V gives CDR1 MNHNS, CDR2 SASEGT. V was cut by 10 bases and J by 6 bases, with 15 bases left in between. CDR3 amino acids: CATQFAGAGELFF. The CDR3 region has the DNA TGTGCCACCCAATTCGCCGGGGCCGGGGAGCTGTTTTTT.

The chain uses TRBV15 and TRBJ2-7, with 8 bases lining up with TRBD1. Germline trimming cut 6 bases from V and 4 bases from J; bases unmatched to any gene: 8. The germline V gene encodes CDR1 LNHNV and CDR2 YYDKDF (reference sequence). The CDR3 spans 14 residues. DNA for the CDR3: TGTGCCACCAGTAGTCGCAGGGACAGGTACGAGCAGTACTTC. Translation: CATSSRRDRYEQYF.

V gene TRBV7-9 combines with J gene TRBJ1-1; the D gene is possibly TRBD1 (5 bases). Trimming removed 2 bases at V and 0 bases at J, with 13 bases between. Germline CDR1 and CDR2: SEHNR and FQNEAQ (reference sequence). CDR3 size: 16 residues. In DNA, the CDR3 is TGTGCCAGCAGCTTAAATGCTGGACAATTGAACACTGAAGCTTTCTTT. Translating it yields CASSLNAGQLNTEAFF.

V and J are TRBV6-4 and TRBJ2-3; TRBD1 matches at 7 bases. Germline CDR1 reads MRHNA; CDR2 reads SNTAGT. The CDR3 extends over 15 amino acids. V gave up 3 bases and J gave up 6 bases; unmatched junction bases: 9. DNA for the CDR3: TGTGCCAGCAGTGAGGGGGCAGGGGGAGTTGATACGCAGTATTTT. Amino acid sequence: CASSEGAGGVDTQYF.

J is TRBJ1-2 and V is TRBV14, with TRBD1 matching over 10 bases. CDR1 and CDR2 from the germline V gene are SGHDN and FVKESK. The V and J ends lost 4 bases and 3 bases, in that order; junction bases with no gene match: 5. This CDR3 has 15 residues. The CDR3 protein is CASSLDRGRDYGYTF. The CDR3 nucleotides are TGTGCCAGCAGCCTAGACAGGGGGCGTGACTATGGCTACACCTTC.

V usage is TRBV28 and J usage is TRBJ2-5; 10 bases map to TRBD2. Germline V CDR1 and CDR2: MDHEN, SYDVKM. This CDR3 has 15 amino acids. The V gene end was trimmed by 5 bases and the J gene end by 5 bases; junction bases not matched to a gene: 8. In DNA, the CDR3 is TGTGCCAGCAGTGGAGAAGCGGGGGGGTTTGAGACCCAGTACTTC. Its protein product is CASSGEAGGFETQYF.

The chain has TRBV19 and TRBJ2-2, with TRBD2 as a possible D gene (6 bases). This CDR3 contains 17 residues. Germline V lookup: CDR1 LNHDA, CDR2 SQIVND (reference sequence). Trimming cost V 6 bases and J 5 bases, with 22 bases left between them. The CDR3 spells CASSPSGTALSTGELFF. DNA of the CDR3: TGTGCCAGTAGCCCCTCCGGGACTGCTCTTTCTACCGGGGAGCTGTTTTTT.

This sequence joins TRBV9 and TRBJ1-2, with TRBD1 matching over 7 bases. The junction had 11 bases not matched to a gene; V was cut back by 4 bases and J by 5 bases. The CDR3 contains 15 residues. CDR1 and CDR2 (germline): SGDLS, YYNGEE. The CDR3 sequence is CASSPGQPGQYGYTF. The CDR3 DNA follows: TGTGCCAGCAGCCCGGGACAGCCTGGTCAGTATGGCTACACCTTC. The full variable domain, completed using reference TRBV9 and TRBJ1-2, is DSGVTQTPKHLITATGQRVTLRCSPRSGDLSVYWYQQSLDQGLQFLIQYYNGEERAKGNILERFSAQQFPDLHSELNLSSLELGDSALYFCASSPGQPGQYGYTFGSGTRLTVV.

This clone was observed once. The rearrangement links TRBV11-1 to TRBJ2-5; TRBD2 might be the D (5 bases). Germline values: CDR1 SGHAT, CDR2 FQDESV (reference sequence). Between the trimmed V and J ends, which lost 4 bases and 5 bases, there was a span of 5 bases. CDR3 length: 11 amino acids. This CDR3 reads CASSSGETQYF. CDR3 in DNA: TGTGCCAGCAGCTCGGGGGAGACCCAGTACTTC.

This clone was detected only once. CDR3 DNA sequence: TGTGCCAGCAGCTCCGGGGCCCACTCCTACGAGCAGTACTTC. Translated, it gives CASSSGAHSYEQYF. The J gene is TRBJ2-7, the V gene TRBV11-3; TRBD1 or TRBD2 may be the D gene (5 bases each). Germline V gene lookup returns CDR1 SGHNT and CDR2 YENEEA. The CDR3 sequence is 14 residues long. The ends were cut back, 4 bases at V and 0 bases at J, with 10 bases in the middle.

The CDR3 DNA reads TGTGCCAGCAGCCCCCTCGGGACAGGGGCTACCGGGGAGCTGTTTTTT. This translates into CASSPLGTGATGELFF. The chain recombines TRBV7-6 with TRBJ2-2, with 10 bases lining up with TRBD1. V shed 5 bases and J 5 bases; nucleotides not matched to a gene: 8. CDR1 and CDR2 from the germline V gene are SGHVS and FNYEAQ. The CDR3 runs to 16 residues.

This clone occurred once. This rearrangement joins TRBV28 to TRBJ1-1, with D possibly being TRBD1 (6 bases). V was cut by 11 bases and J by 4 bases, with 20 bases left in between. The CDR3 is 14 amino acids. Looked up from germline, CDR1 is MDHEN and CDR2 is SYDVKM. CDR3 bases: TGTGCCGGCGCGAAACAGGGAGGGAGCACTGAAGCTTTCTTT. As protein: CAGAKQGGSTEAFF.

The chain links TRBV12-1 to TRBJ2-3; TRBD2 reflects the table's D call only, with no check against the DNA. TRBV12-1 is classified as a pseudogene. CDR3 size: 18 residues. The CDR3 DNA sequence: TGTGCCAGCAGCTTTGGGACCCTAGCGGGGTCTAGCACAGATACGCAGTATTTT. This encodes CASSFGTLAGSSTDTQYF.

The chain couples TRBV7-2 to TRBJ2-7, with D perhaps matching TRBD2 (6 bases). Germline CDR1 is SGHTA and CDR2 is FQGNSA. The CDR3 sequence is 15 residues long. Trimming cost V 5 bases and J 4 bases, with 18 bases left between them. The CDR3 DNA reads TGTGCCAGCAGCCCTCGACTGGGGGGTGGGTACGAGCAGTACTTC. Translated: CASSPRLGGGYEQYF.

The V and J genes are TRBV7-8 and TRBJ1-6, with D tentatively TRBD1 (6 bases). Germline CDR1 is SGHVS and CDR2 is FQNEAQ. This CDR3 is built from 15 residues. V lost 1 base and J 7 bases, leaving 11 bases between the germline ends. In nucleotides, the CDR3 is TGTGCCAGCAGCTTAGATCGGGGGGCGAATTCACCCCTCCACTTT. The encoded protein is CASSLDRGANSPLHF.

This chain links TRBV7-3 with TRBJ2-2, with D perhaps TRBD1 or TRBD2 (5 bases each). Germline lookup yields CDR1 SGHTA and CDR2 FQGTGA. The CDR3 runs to 13 residues. With 5 bases removed from V and 3 bases from J, the gap between germline ends came to 7 bases. The CDR3 coding sequence is TGTGCCAGCAGCCGGGACGACACCGGGGAGCTGTTTTTT. Translating gives CASSRDDTGELFF. The whole variable domain, filled in from reference TRBV7-3 and TRBJ2-2, reads GAGVSQTPSNKVTEKGKYVELRCDPISGHTALYWYRQSLGQGPEFLIYFQGTGAADDSGLPNDRFFAVRPEGSVSTLKIQRTERGDSAVYLCASSRDDTGELFFGEGSRLTVL.

The chain recombines TRBV28 with TRBJ1-1; no reliable D call. Trimming took 3 bases from V and 6 from J, leaving 5 bases between them. The CDR3 contains 11 residues. CDR1 and CDR2 from the germline V gene are MDHEN and SYDVKM. The CDR3 reads CASSFGPEAFF. DNA of the CDR3: TGTGCCAGCAGTTTCGGTCCTGAAGCTTTCTTT. The variable domain in full, completed from reference TRBV28 and TRBJ1-1, reads DVKVTQSSRYLVKRTGEKVFLECVQDMDHENMFWYRQDPGLGLRLIYFSYDVKMKEKGDIPEGYSVSREKKERFSLILESASTNQTSMYLCASSFGPEAFFGQGTRLTVV.

J is TRBJ1-3 and V is TRBV18; 7 bases are shared with TRBD1. The length of the CDR3 is 14 residues. J lost 6 bases, V lost 0 bases, and 2 bases had no gene match. Germline V CDR1 and CDR2: KGHSH, LQKENI. CDR3 amino acids: CASSPPGGSNTIYF. For the CDR3, the DNA is TGTGCCAGCTCACCACCAGGGGGCTCAAACACCATATATTTT.

This clone has a single count. A junction end diverges from the germline sequence, so it may reflect a read error. The rearrangement links TRBV6-4 to TRBJ2-1; 7 bases fit TRBD2. The CDR3 runs to 14 residues. Germline lookup yields CDR1 MRHNA and CDR2 SNTAGT. The CDR3 here is CASSSGASSNEQFF. DNA for the CDR3: TGTGCCAGCTCCAGCGGGGCCTCCTCCAATGAGCAGTTCTTC.

The chain employs TRBV7-2 and TRBJ2-7, with no clear D. CDR1 is SGHTA and CDR2 is FQGNSA in the germline V gene. With 8 bases removed from V and 0 bases from J, the gap between germline ends came to 14 bases. This CDR3 is 14 amino acids long. The CDR3 sequence is CASGSQRASYEQYF. CDR3 DNA sequence: TGTGCCAGCGGTTCCCAAAGGGCCTCCTACGAGCAGTACTTC.

The V call is TRBV7-2, the J call TRBJ1-2, with D possibly TRBD1 on 6 matching bases. Germline V gene sequence: CDR1 SGHTA, CDR2 FQGNSA. The CDR3 is 12 residues long. Trimming took off 3 bases at V and 5 bases at J, with 7 bases between the two ends. The CDR3, as DNA: TGTGCCAGCAGCTTTGGACAGTATGGCTACACCTTC. It translates to CASSFGQYGYTF.

The chain uses TRBV11-3 and TRBJ2-1; tentatively, D is TRBD1 or TRBD2 (6 bases each). The CDR3 is 15 residues long. V was clipped by 2 bases and J by 5 bases, with 13 bases between them. Germline CDR1 SGHNT, CDR2 YENEEA. DNA of the CDR3: TGTGCCAGCAGCTTAAGGGCAGGGGAGGACAATGAGCAGTTCTTC. Translation gives CASSLRAGEDNEQFF. The variable domain in full, completed from reference TRBV11-3 and TRBJ2-1, reads EAGVVQSPRYKIIEKKQPVAFWCNPISGHNTLYWYLQNLGQGPELLIRYENEEAVDDSQLPKDRFSAERLKGVDSTLKIQPAELGDSAVYLCASSLRAGEDNEQFFGPGTRLTVL.

CDR3 region: CASSIDPQGAYEQYF. CDR3 DNA sequence: TGTGCCAGTAGTATAGATCCACAGGGGGCTTACGAGCAGTACTTC. This rearrangement joins TRBV19 to TRBJ2-7; 9 bases fit TRBD1. The CDR3 has 15 residues. CDR1 and CDR2 from the germline V gene are LNHDA and SQIVND (reference sequence). With 0 bases clipped from V and 4 bases from J, the junction kept 4 bases outside the gene matches.